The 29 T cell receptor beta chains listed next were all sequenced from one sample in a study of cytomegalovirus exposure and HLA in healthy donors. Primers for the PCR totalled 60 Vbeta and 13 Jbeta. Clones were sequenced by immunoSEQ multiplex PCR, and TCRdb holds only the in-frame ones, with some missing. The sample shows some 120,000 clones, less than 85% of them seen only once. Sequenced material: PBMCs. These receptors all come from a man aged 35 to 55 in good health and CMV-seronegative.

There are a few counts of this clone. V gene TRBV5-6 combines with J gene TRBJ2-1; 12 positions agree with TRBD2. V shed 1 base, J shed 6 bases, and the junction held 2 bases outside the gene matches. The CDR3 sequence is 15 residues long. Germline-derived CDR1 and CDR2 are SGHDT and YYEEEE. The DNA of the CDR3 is TGTGCCAGCAGCTTGACGGGACTAGCGGGCAATGAGCAGTTCTTC. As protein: CASSLTGLAGNEQFF.

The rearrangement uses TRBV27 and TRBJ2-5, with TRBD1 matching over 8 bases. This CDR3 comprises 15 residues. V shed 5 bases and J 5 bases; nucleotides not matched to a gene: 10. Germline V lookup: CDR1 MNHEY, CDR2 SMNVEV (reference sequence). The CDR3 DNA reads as TGTGCCAGCAGTGGCCGGTCAGGGGGCAGGGAGACCCAGTACTTC. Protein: CASSGRSGGRETQYF.

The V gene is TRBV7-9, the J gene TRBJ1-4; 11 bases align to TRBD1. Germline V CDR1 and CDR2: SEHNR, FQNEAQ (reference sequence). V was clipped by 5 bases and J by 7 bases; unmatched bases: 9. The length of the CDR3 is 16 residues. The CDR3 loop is CASSQFPGQGGEKLFF. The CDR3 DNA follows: TGTGCCAGCAGCCAATTCCCGGGACAGGGGGGTGAAAAACTGTTTTTT.

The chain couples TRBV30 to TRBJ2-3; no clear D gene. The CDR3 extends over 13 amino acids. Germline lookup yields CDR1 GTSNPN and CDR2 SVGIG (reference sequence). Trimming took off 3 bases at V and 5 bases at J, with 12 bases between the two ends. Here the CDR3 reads CAWSYASLDTQYF. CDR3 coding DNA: TGTGCCTGGAGCTATGCTTCTTTAGATACGCAGTATTTT.

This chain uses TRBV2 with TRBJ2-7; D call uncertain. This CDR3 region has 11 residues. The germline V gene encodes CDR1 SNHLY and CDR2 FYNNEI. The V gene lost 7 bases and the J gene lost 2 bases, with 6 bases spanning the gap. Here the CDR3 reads CASKPAYEQYF. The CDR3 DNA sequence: TGTGCCAGCAAGCCGGCCTACGAGCAGTACTTC.

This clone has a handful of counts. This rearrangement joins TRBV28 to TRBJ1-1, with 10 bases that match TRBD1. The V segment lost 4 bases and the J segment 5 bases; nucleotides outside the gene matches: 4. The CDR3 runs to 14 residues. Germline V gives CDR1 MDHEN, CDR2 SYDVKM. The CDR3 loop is CASSSPDRGTEAFF. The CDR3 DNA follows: TGTGCCAGCAGTTCCCCGGACAGGGGGACTGAAGCTTTCTTT.

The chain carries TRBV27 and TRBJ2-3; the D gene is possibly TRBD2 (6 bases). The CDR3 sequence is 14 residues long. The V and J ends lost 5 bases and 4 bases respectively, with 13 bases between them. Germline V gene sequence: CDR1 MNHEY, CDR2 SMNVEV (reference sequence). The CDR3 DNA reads TGTGCCAGCAGTAGCTGGGAGGTTCCAGATACGCAGTATTTT. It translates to CASSSWEVPDTQYF.

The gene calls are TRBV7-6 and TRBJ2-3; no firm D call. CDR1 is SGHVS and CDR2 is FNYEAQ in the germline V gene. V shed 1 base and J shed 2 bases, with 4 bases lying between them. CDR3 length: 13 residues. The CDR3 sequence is CASSLVHTDTQYF. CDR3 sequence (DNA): TGTGCCAGCAGCTTAGTCCACACAGATACGCAGTATTTT.

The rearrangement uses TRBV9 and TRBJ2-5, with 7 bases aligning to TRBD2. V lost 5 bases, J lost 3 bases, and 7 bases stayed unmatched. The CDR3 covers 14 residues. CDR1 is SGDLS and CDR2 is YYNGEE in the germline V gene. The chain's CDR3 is CASSRGLEEETQYF. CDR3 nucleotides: TGTGCCAGCAGTCGTGGACTAGAGGAAGAGACCCAGTACTTC.

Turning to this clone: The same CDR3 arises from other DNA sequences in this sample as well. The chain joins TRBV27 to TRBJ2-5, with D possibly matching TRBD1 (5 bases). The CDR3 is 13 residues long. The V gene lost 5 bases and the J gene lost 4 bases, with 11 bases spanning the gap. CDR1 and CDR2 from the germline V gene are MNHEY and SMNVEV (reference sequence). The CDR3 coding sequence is TGTGCCAGCAGTAGTAGGGGCCGAGAGACCCAGTACTTC. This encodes CASSSRGRETQYF.

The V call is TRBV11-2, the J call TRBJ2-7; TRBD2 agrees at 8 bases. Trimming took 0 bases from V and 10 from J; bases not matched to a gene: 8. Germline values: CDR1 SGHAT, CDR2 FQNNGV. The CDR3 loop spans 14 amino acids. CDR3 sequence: CASSLDGGAASQYF. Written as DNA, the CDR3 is TGTGCCAGCAGCTTAGACGGGGGGGCAGCCTCTCAGTACTTC. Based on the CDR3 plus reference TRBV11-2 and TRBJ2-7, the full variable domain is EAGVAQSPRYKIIEKRQSVAFWCNPISGHATLYWYQQILGQGPKLLIQFQNNGVVDDSQLPKDRFSAERLKGVDSTLKIQPAKLEDSAVYLCASSLDGGAASQYFGPGTRLTVT.

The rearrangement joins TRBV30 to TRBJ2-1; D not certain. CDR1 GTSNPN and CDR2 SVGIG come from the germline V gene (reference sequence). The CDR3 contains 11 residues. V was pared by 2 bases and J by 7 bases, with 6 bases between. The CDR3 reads CAWSRRNEQFF. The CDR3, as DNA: TGTGCCTGGAGTCGGCGGAATGAGCAGTTCTTC.

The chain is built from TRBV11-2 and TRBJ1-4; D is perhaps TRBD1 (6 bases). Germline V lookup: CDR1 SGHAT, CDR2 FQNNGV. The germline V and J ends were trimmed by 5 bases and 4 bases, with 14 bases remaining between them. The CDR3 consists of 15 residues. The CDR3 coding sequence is TGTGCCAGCAGCCAGGGGCAGGGGAATAATGAAAAACTGTTTTTT. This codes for CASSQGQGNNEKLFF.

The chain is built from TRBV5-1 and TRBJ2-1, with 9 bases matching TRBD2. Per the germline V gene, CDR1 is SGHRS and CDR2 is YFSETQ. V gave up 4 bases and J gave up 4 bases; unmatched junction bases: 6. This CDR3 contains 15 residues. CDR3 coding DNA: TGCGCCAGCAGCCCCCGGACTAGCGCTTACAATGAGCAGTTCTTC. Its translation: CASSPRTSAYNEQFF.

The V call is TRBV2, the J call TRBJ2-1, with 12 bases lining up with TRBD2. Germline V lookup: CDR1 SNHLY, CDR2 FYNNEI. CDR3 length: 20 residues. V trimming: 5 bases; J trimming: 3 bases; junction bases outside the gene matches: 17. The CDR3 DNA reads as TGTGCCAGCAGTAAACAAGGACTAGCGGGGCCCCACCGGGACTACAATGAGCAGTTCTTC. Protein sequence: CASSKQGLAGPHRDYNEQFF.

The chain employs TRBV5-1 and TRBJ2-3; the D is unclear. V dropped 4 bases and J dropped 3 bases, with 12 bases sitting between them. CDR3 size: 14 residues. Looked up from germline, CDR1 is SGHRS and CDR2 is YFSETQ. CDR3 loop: CASSTGPLTDTQYF. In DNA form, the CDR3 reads TGCGCCAGCAGCACTGGTCCGCTTACAGATACGCAGTATTTT.

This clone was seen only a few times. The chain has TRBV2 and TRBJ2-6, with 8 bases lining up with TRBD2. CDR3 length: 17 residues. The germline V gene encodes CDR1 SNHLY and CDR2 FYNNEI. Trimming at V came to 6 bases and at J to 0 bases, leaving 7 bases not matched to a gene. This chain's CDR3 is CASRGTRLVSGANVLTF. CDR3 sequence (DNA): TGTGCCAGCAGGGGGACTAGGCTAGTCTCTGGGGCCAACGTCCTGACTTTC. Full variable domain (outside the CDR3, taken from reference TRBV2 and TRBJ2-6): EPEVTQTPSHQVTQMGQEVILRCVPISNHLYFYWYRQILGQKVEFLVSFYNNEISEKSEIFDDQFSVERPDGSNFTLKIRSTKLEDSAMYFCASRGTRLVSGANVLTFGAGSRLTVL.

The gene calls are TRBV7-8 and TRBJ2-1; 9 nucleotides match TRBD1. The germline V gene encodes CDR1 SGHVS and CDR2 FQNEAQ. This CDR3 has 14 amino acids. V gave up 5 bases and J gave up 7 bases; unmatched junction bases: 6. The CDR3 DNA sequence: TGTGCCAGCAGCACCGGGACAGGGCTTAATGAGCAGTTCTTC. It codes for CASSTGTGLNEQFF.

In nucleotides, the CDR3 is TGTGCCAGCATTAGCCCTGACAGGCAGCCCCAGCATTTT. Its protein product is CASISPDRQPQHF. The V call is TRBV28, the J call TRBJ1-5, with D possibly matching TRBD1 (6 bases). The CDR3 length is 13 residues. Germline V gene data show CDR1 as MDHEN and CDR2 as SYDVKM. Trimming took 7 bases from V and 7 from J, leaving 14 bases between them.

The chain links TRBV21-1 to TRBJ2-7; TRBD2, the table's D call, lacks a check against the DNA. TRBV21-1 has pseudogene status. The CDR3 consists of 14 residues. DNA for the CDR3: TGTGCCAGCAGCAAAGTCTGCGGCGGTGGGGAGCAGTACTTC. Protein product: CASSKVCGGGEQYF.

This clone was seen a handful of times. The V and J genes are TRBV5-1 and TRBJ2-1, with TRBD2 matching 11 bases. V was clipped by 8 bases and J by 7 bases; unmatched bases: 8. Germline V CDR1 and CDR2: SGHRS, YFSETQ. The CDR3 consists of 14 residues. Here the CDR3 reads CASRSVAGGNEQFF. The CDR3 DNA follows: TGCGCCAGTAGGTCGGTAGCGGGAGGGAATGAGCAGTTCTTC.

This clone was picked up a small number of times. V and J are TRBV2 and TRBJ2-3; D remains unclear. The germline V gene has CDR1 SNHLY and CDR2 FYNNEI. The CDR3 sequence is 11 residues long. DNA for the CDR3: TGTGCAGAGACTAGCACAGATACGCAGTATTTT. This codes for CAETSTDTQYF. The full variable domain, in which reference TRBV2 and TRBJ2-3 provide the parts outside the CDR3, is EPEVTQTPSHQVTQMGQEVILRCVPISNHLYFYWYRQILGQKVEFLVSFYNNEISEKSEIFDDQFSVERPDGSNFTLKIRSTKLEDSAMYFCAETSTDTQYFGPGTRLTVL.

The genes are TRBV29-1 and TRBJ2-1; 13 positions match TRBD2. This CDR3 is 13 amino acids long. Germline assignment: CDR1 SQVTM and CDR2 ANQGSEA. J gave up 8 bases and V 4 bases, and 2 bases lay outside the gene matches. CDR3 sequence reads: CSVGLAGGYEQFF. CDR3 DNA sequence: TGCAGCGTTGGACTAGCGGGAGGCTATGAGCAGTTCTTC.

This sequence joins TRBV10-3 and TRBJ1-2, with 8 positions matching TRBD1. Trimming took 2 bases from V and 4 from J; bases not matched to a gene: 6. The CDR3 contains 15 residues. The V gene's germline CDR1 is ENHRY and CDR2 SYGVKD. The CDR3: CAISEATGVSYGYTF. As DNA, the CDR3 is TGTGCCATCAGTGAGGCGACAGGGGTGTCCTATGGCTACACCTTC.

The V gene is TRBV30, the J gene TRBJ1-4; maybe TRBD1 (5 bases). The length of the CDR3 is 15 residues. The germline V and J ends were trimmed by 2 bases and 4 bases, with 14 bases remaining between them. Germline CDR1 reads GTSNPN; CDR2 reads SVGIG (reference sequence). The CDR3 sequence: CAWSTEGPVNEKLFF. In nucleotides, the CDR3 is TGTGCCTGGAGTACGGAGGGGCCAGTTAATGAAAAACTGTTTTTT.

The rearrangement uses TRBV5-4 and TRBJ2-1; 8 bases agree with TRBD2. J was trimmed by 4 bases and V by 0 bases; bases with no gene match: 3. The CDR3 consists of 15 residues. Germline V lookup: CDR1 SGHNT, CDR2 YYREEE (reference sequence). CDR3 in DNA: TGTGCCAGCAGCTTGGAAGGACTAGCTTACAATGAGCAGTTCTTC. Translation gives CASSLEGLAYNEQFF.

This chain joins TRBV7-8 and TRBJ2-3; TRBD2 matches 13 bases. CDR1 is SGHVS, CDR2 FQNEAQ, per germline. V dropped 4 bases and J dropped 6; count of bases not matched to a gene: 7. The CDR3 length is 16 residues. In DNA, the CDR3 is TGTGCCAGCAGCTCGACGGGACTAGCGGGAAGGGATACGCAGTATTTT. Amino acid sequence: CASSSTGLAGRDTQYF.

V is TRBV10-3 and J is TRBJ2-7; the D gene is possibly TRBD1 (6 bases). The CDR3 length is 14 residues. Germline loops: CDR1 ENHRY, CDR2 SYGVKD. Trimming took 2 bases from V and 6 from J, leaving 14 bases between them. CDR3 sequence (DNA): TGTGCCATCAGTGAGATTCCAGGGGCCGGCGAGCAGTACTTC. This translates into CAISEIPGAGEQYF.

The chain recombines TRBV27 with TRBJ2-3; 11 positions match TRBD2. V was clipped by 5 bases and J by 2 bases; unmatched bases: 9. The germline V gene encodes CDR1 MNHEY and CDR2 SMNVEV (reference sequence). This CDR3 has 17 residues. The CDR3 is CASSRGLAGRDTDTQYF. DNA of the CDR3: TGTGCCAGCAGTAGAGGACTAGCGGGTAGGGACACAGATACGCAGTATTTT.